The T cell receptor beta chain under discussion was sequenced for a study of blood T cell repertoires in COVID-19. Study-wide context: Recovery meant two consecutive negative NP/OP PCR tests, professional clearance, or resolved symptoms. The origin of the acute and convalescent COVID-19 samples was the United States, Italy and Spain.

Cohort allocation depended upon clinical history that participants reported. V shed 1 base and J 6 bases; nucleotides not matched to a gene: 3. CDR1 and CDR2 (germline): LGHDT, YNNKEL (reference sequence). The CDR3 length is 15 residues. The repertoire was sequenced with immunoSEQ multiplex PCR; TCRdb's copy has only in-frame clones and lacks some. The data contain 150,000 to 200,000 clones, around 80% of them seen just once; the ten biggest clones take up about 20%. This clone was seen ten or more times. The sequence was obtained from a woman in her seventies in a cohort exposed to, infected with or recovered from COVID-19 (not recorded which). Sequenced input: PBMCs or T cells enriched from blood (not recorded which). The chain joins TRBV3-1 (or the pseudogene TRBV3-2) to TRBJ2-3; 11 nucleotides align to TRBD2. The CDR3, as DNA: TGTGCCAGCAGCCAAGCGTTAGCGGGAGGGGATACGCAGTATTTT. Translating gives CASSQALAGGDTQYF.